What follows are 29 T cell receptor beta chains derived from one specimen sequenced in a study of CD8 T cells in Susac syndrome. RNA, at about 0.5 to 1 ug, was reverse transcribed with random hexamers. From the immunoSEQ multiplex PCR reads, TCRdb called clonotypes with MiXCR, one entry per CDR3 protein. The profile covers about 300,000 distinct CDR3 sequences, with about 89% appearing a single time and approximately 0.2% taken by the ten largest. The specimen sequenced was CD8+ T cells from PBMCs. These receptor sequences come from a human donor with multiple sclerosis.

The chain links TRBV7-9 to TRBJ1-2, with 10 bases lining up with TRBD1. V lost 6 bases and J lost 7; bases outside the gene matches: 2. This CDR3 spans 12 amino acids. CDR1 SEHNR and CDR2 FQNEAQ come from the germline V gene (reference sequence). The CDR3 spells CASRRDRGGYTF. CDR3 sequence (DNA): TGTGCCAGCAGACGGGACAGGGGTGGCTACACCTTC.

This chain uses TRBV20-1 with TRBJ1-4; no reliable D call. This CDR3 is built from 13 residues. Germline V gene sequence: CDR1 DFQATT, CDR2 SNEGSKA (reference sequence). Between the trimmed V and J ends, which lost 5 bases and 10 bases, there was a span of 17 bases. CDR3 amino acids: CSARGKDSGKLFF. CDR3 in DNA: TGCAGTGCTCGGGGAAAGGATAGCGGAAAACTGTTTTTT.

The chain combines TRBV7-9 with TRBJ1-2, with D maybe TRBD1 (5 bases). This CDR3 comprises 13 residues. V shed 11 bases and J shed 6 bases, with 19 bases lying between them. Germline CDR1 SEHNR, CDR2 FQNEAQ (reference sequence). The CDR3 nucleotides read TGTGCCCCAGGAAGTGACAGTACACATGGCTACACCTTC. This encodes CAPGSDSTHGYTF.

V usage is TRBV9 and J usage is TRBJ2-1, with 9 nucleotides matching TRBD2. This CDR3 region has 18 residues. With 0 bases clipped from V and 1 base from J, the junction kept 8 bases outside the gene matches. The V gene's germline CDR1 is SGDLS and CDR2 YYNGEE. The CDR3 reads CASSVDSGRQISYNEQFF. For the CDR3, the DNA is TGTGCCAGCAGCGTAGATAGCGGGAGACAGATATCCTACAATGAGCAGTTCTTC.

J is TRBJ2-2 and V is TRBV30; D remains ambiguous. Germline CDR1 reads GTSNPN; CDR2 reads SVGIG (reference sequence). This CDR3 comprises 13 residues. The germline V and J ends were trimmed by 2 bases and 0 bases, with 4 bases remaining between them. CDR3 region: CAWSISNTGELFF. The CDR3 coding sequence is TGTGCCTGGAGTATCTCGAACACCGGGGAGCTGTTTTTT.

The chain recombines TRBV28 with TRBJ2-7; 13 nucleotides agree with TRBD2. Germline lookup yields CDR1 MDHEN and CDR2 SYDVKM. Unmatched junction bases numbered 9, after V lost 6 bases and J lost 7 bases. This CDR3 is built from 15 residues. CDR3 region: CASSLTSGRAGEQYF. The DNA for the CDR3 is TGTGCCAGCAGCCTCACTAGCGGGAGGGCGGGTGAGCAGTACTTC.

This clonotype was seen a handful of times. The rearrangement links TRBV6-5 to TRBJ2-7; D is undetermined. This CDR3 has 16 amino acids. Trimming cost V 0 bases and J 2 bases, with 14 bases left between them. Germline CDR1 reads MNHEY; CDR2 reads SVGAGI. In DNA form, the CDR3 reads TGTGCCAGCAGTTACTCCTTGGATTACCTCCCCTACGAGCAGTACTTC. Amino acids: CASSYSLDYLPYEQYF.

The V gene is TRBV7-2, the J gene TRBJ2-1; TRBD2 is a possible D gene (5 bases). The germline V gene encodes CDR1 SGHTA and CDR2 FQGNSA. Trimming removed 4 bases at V and 5 bases at J, with 6 bases between. The CDR3 consists of 12 residues. The CDR3 is CASSSSHNEQFF. Here the CDR3 DNA reads TGTGCCAGCAGCTCTAGCCACAATGAGCAGTTCTTC. Variable domain in full (rest from reference TRBV7-2 and TRBJ2-1): GAGVSQSPSNKVTEKGKDVELRCDPISGHTALYWYRQSLGQGLEFLIYFQGNSAPDKSGLPSDRFSAERTGGSVSTLTIQRTQQEDSAVYLCASSSSHNEQFFGPGTRLTVL.

This sequence joins TRBV27 and TRBJ2-7; 8 positions match TRBD1. Per the germline V gene, CDR1 is MNHEY and CDR2 is SMNVEV (reference sequence). The CDR3 consists of 14 residues. Trimming cost V 5 bases and J 3 bases; bases outside gene matches: 6. CDR3 sequence reads: CASSIFTGGYEQYF. The CDR3 DNA sequence: TGTGCCAGCAGTATATTTACAGGGGGCTACGAGCAGTACTTC.

This clonotype came up many times. The chain joins TRBV20-1 to TRBJ2-7; possible D gene TRBD2, 6 bases. Germline V CDR1 and CDR2: DFQATT, SNEGSKA (reference sequence). V dropped 0 bases and J dropped 2 bases, with 14 bases sitting between them. This CDR3 comprises 15 residues. The CDR3 nucleotides are TGCAGTGCTAGAGATTTTCGGGAGAAAGCCTACGAGCAGTACTTC. It yields the protein CSARDFREKAYEQYF.

This sequence joins TRBV7-3 and TRBJ2-1; TRBD2 agrees at 8 bases. Germline values: CDR1 SGHTA, CDR2 FQGTGA. The V and J ends lost 5 bases and 8 bases, in that order; junction bases with no gene match: 11. This CDR3 is 15 amino acids long. The CDR3 nucleotides read TGTGCCAGCAGCGCCCGGGAGGGTCCCTTTTATGAGCAGTTCTTC. Amino acid sequence: CASSAREGPFYEQFF.

This chain joins TRBV20-1 and TRBJ2-7; D gene ambiguous. Per the germline V gene, CDR1 is DFQATT and CDR2 is SNEGSKA (reference sequence). The V gene lost 0 bases and the J gene lost 4 bases, with 10 bases spanning the gap. This CDR3 spans 13 amino acids. The CDR3 bases are TGCAGTGCTAGAGATCGAGCCGAATACGAGCAGTACTTC. It specifies CSARDRAEYEQYF.

The chain recombines TRBV19 with TRBJ2-4; D gene unclear. Trimming took 4 bases from V and 0 from J, leaving 10 bases between them. This CDR3 contains 15 residues. Germline CDR1 is LNHDA and CDR2 is SQIVND (reference sequence). The CDR3 sequence: CASSSILEAKNIQYF. In DNA form, the CDR3 reads TGTGCCAGTAGTAGCATCTTAGAAGCCAAAAACATTCAGTACTTC.

The V gene is TRBV12-3 or TRBV12-4, the J gene TRBJ2-2, with TRBD1 identical over 8 bases. J lost 1 base, V lost 5 bases, and 6 bases had no gene match. This CDR3 is built from 16 residues. The CDR3 sequence: CASSLRGRRNTGELFF. The CDR3 bases are TGTGCCAGCAGTCTCAGGGGGCGCCGGAACACCGGGGAGCTGTTTTTT.

This chain uses TRBV7-2 with TRBJ1-1; D is undetermined. V was pared by 4 bases and J by 7 bases, with 10 bases between. The CDR3 runs to 12 residues. Per the germline V gene, CDR1 is SGHTA and CDR2 is FQGNSA. This CDR3 is CASSSSGVEAFF. In nucleotides, the CDR3 is TGTGCCAGCAGCTCATCGGGAGTTGAAGCTTTCTTT.

The rearrangement joins TRBV5-5 to TRBJ2-3; D may match TRBD1 or TRBD2 (5 bases each). Germline-derived CDR1 and CDR2 are SGHKS and YYEKEE (reference sequence). The CDR3 runs 14 residues. V dropped 5 bases and J dropped 2 bases, with 12 bases sitting between them. CDR3 in DNA: TGTGCCAGCAGGGGACCGCCTTTCACAGATACGCAGTATTTT. Amino acid sequence: CASRGPPFTDTQYF.

The J gene is TRBJ1-2, the V gene TRBV7-9, with TRBD1 matching over 8 bases. Germline-derived CDR1 and CDR2 are SEHNR and FQNEAQ (reference sequence). This CDR3 region has 15 residues. V lost 1 base to trimming and J lost 7 bases; unmatched junction nucleotides: 8. The CDR3 DNA reads as TGTGCCAGCAGCTTAGTCGGACAGGGAGGCGGTGGCTACACCTTC. It is translated as CASSLVGQGGGGYTF.

The chain has TRBV4-2 and TRBJ2-7; D is perhaps TRBD2 (6 bases). The CDR3 consists of 12 residues. From germline, CDR1 is LGHNA and CDR2 YNFKEQ. Trimming pared 0 bases from V and 13 bases from J, leaving 13 bases between. The CDR3 DNA reads as TGTGCCAGCAGCCAAGATCCCGGCGGGGTTTACTTC. Protein sequence: CASSQDPGGVYF.

The chain carries TRBV19 and TRBJ1-1; possible D gene TRBD1, 5 bases. Germline assignment: CDR1 LNHDA and CDR2 SQIVND (reference sequence). Deletions cut 5 bases from V and 0 bases from J, with 10 bases between. The CDR3 totals 14 residues. CDR3 sequence: CASSPDSVNTEAFF. The CDR3 DNA is TGTGCCAGTAGTCCCGACAGTGTGAACACTGAAGCTTTCTTT.

This clonotype was detected only once. The rearrangement joins TRBV5-1 to TRBJ2-3; 7 bases match TRBD1. Germline CDR1 and CDR2: SGHRS and YFSETQ. The CDR3 extends over 19 amino acids. The V and J ends lost 0 bases and 5 bases, in that order; junction bases with no gene match: 18. CDR3 region: CASSLALQITGVGGDTQYF. In nucleotides, the CDR3 is TGCGCCAGCAGCTTGGCCTTACAAATTACAGGGGTCGGTGGAGATACGCAGTATTTT. Based on the CDR3 plus reference TRBV5-1 and TRBJ2-3, the full variable domain is KAGVTQTPRYLIKTRGQQVTLSCSPISGHRSVSWYQQTPGQGLQFLFEYFSETQRNKGNFPGRFSGRQFSNSRSEMNVSTLELGDSALYLCASSLALQITGVGGDTQYFGPGTRLTVL.

The chain has TRBV27 and TRBJ1-1; D gene uncertain. CDR1 and CDR2 (germline): MNHEY, SMNVEV (reference sequence). Trimming took off 2 bases at V and 6 bases at J, with 16 bases between the two ends. CDR3 length: 15 amino acids. CDR3 DNA sequence: TGTGCCAGCAGTTTAGCTGGACCTCTGAGGGCTGAAGCTTTCTTT. Protein: CASSLAGPLRAEAFF.

In its sample, this clonotype was seen once. This rearrangement joins TRBV12-3 or TRBV12-4 to TRBJ2-5; 9 positions agree with TRBD1. This CDR3 spans 17 amino acids. V shed 6 bases, J shed 1 base, and the junction held 12 bases outside the gene matches. In DNA form, the CDR3 reads TGTGCCAGCAGCCGCTCGACAGGGGGGCCCATCCAAGAGACCCAGTACTTC. This translates into CASSRSTGGPIQETQYF.

V gene TRBV7-6 combines with J gene TRBJ2-5; D may be TRBD1 or TRBD2 (5 bases each). CDR3 length equals 15 residues. Germline loops: CDR1 SGHVS, CDR2 FNYEAQ. Trimming took off 4 bases at V and 5 bases at J, with 17 bases between the two ends. CDR3: CASSYQPGLGETQYF. In DNA form, the CDR3 reads TGTGCCAGCAGCTATCAGCCGGGGCTGGGGGAGACCCAGTACTTC.

This chain connects TRBV4-1 to TRBJ2-7, with 8 bases that match TRBD1. V trimming: 3 bases; J trimming: 4 bases; junction bases outside the gene matches: 8. CDR1 is MGHRA and CDR2 is YSYEKL in the germline V gene. This CDR3 is 15 amino acids long. In nucleotides, the CDR3 is TGCGCCAGCAGCCAGACTTCGACAGGGGTTTACGAGCAGTACTTC. It codes for CASSQTSTGVYEQYF.

The genes are TRBV5-1 and TRBJ2-1; a possible D gene is TRBD1 (5 bases). This CDR3 contains 13 residues. Per germline, CDR1 SGHRS and CDR2 YFSETQ. The V end lost 8 bases, the J end lost 2 bases, and 11 bases lay between the germline ends. The CDR3 here is CASGQGPYNEQFF. The CDR3 DNA follows: TGCGCCAGTGGCCAGGGCCCCTACAATGAGCAGTTCTTC.

This clonotype was detected only once. This chain joins TRBV7-2 and TRBJ2-2; 8 bases are shared with TRBD2. The CDR3 contains 17 residues. With 4 bases clipped from V and 5 bases from J, the junction kept 12 bases outside the gene matches. Germline CDR1 SGHTA, CDR2 FQGNSA. The CDR3 is CASSSDPGLEGTGELFF. CDR3 coding DNA: TGTGCCAGCAGCTCAGATCCGGGACTAGAAGGAACCGGGGAGCTGTTTTTT. The full variable domain, with the rest looked up from reference TRBV7-2 and TRBJ2-2, is GAGVSQSPSNKVTEKGKDVELRCDPISGHTALYWYRQSLGQGLEFLIYFQGNSAPDKSGLPSDRFSAERTGGSVSTLTIQRTQQEDSAVYLCASSSDPGLEGTGELFFGEGSRLTVL.

This chain joins TRBV11-2 and TRBJ2-2, with D hard to call. The CDR3 contains 15 residues. The V end was cut by 9 bases, the J end by 5 bases, with 19 bases between. CDR1 and CDR2 from the germline V gene are SGHAT and FQNNGV. The CDR3 bases are TGTGCCAGTTTGACGGGCCATACCACGACCGGGGAGCTGTTTTTT. Amino acid sequence: CASLTGHTTTGELFF.

This clonotype was picked up a small number of times. The chain carries TRBV5-4 and TRBJ2-7; 8 bases align to TRBD1. J gave up 0 bases and V 2 bases, and 1 base lay outside the gene matches. This CDR3 comprises 14 residues. From germline, CDR1 is SGHNT and CDR2 YYREEE (reference sequence). The DNA of the CDR3 is TGTGCCAGCAGCTTTCAGGGGGCCTCCTACGAGCAGTACTTC. Protein: CASSFQGASYEQYF.

The V call is TRBV7-2, the J call TRBJ1-1; D perhaps matches TRBD1 (6 bases). CDR1 is SGHTA, CDR2 FQGNSA, per germline. The germline V and J ends were trimmed by 3 bases and 0 bases, with 14 bases remaining between them. The CDR3 runs 16 residues. CDR3 amino acids: CASSLSLGAMNTEAFF. In nucleotides, the CDR3 is TGTGCCAGCAGCTTGTCCCTGGGGGCTATGAACACTGAAGCTTTCTTT.